This T cell receptor beta chain was obtained from a study of shared clonotypes between healthy human individuals. The CDR3 runs to 14 residues. Trimming removed 4 bases from V and 5 bases from J; junction bases left unmatched: 8. Germline V gene lookup returns CDR1 MNHEY and CDR2 SVGAGI. Sequencing used immunoSEQ multiplex PCR; TCRdb keeps in-frame clones, though not all of them. This sample carries 500,000 to 650,000 clones, around 81% of them seen once, and the ten largest clones take around 12%. The receptor comes from a woman in her thirties or forties in good health. Some clones in this sample may be carry-over from other donors' samples. Input material: PBMCs. The rearrangement uses TRBV6-5 and TRBJ2-7, with TRBD2 identical over 7 bases. The CDR3 protein is CASSSLGGDDEQYF. The CDR3 DNA reads as TGTGCCAGCAGTTCCCTGGGAGGGGATGACGAGCAGTACTTC.